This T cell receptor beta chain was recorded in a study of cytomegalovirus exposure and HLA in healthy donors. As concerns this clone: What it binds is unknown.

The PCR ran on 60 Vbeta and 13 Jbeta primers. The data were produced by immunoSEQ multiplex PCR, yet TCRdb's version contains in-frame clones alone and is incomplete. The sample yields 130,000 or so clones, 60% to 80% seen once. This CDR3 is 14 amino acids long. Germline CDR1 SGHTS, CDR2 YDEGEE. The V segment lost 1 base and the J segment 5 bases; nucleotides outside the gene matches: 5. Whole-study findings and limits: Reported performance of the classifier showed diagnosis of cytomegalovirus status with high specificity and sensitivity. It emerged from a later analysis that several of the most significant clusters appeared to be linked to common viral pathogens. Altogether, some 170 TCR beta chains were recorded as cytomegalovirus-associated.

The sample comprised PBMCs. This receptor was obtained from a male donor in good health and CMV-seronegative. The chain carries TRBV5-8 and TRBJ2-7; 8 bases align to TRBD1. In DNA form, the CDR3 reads TGTGCCAGCAGCTTGCCCCAGGGGGCCCACGAGCAGTACTTC. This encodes CASSLPQGAHEQYF. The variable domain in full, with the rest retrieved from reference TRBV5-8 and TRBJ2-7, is EAGVTQSPTHLIKTRGQQATLRCSPISGHTSVYWYQQALGLGLQFLLWYDEGEERNRGNFPPRFSGRQFPNYSSELNVNALELEDSALYLCASSLPQGAHEQYFGPGTRLTVT.